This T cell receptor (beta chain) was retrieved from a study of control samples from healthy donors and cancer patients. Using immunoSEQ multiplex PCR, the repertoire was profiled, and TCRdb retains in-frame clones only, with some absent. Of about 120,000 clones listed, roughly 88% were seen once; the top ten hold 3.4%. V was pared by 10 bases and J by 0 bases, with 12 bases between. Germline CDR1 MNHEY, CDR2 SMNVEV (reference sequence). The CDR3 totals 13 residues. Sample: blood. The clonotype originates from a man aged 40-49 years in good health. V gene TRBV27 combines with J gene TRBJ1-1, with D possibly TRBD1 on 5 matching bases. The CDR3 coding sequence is TGTGCCACCAAGGGACGGATGAACACTGAAGCTTTCTTT. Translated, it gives CATKGRMNTEAFF.